A single sample is the source of the 32 T cell receptor beta chains below, sequenced in a study of monozygotic twins with inflammatory bowel disease. TCRdb reworked the 5' RACE reads into one entry per CDR3 protein, no DNA. This listing includes under 200,000 distinct CDR3 sequences. The sequenced material came from blood. Receptors originate from a human donor with ulcerative colitis or Crohn's disease, or a healthy co-twin of an affected twin (not recorded which).

The chain uses TRBV20-1 and TRBJ2-3. From germline, CDR1 is DFQATT and CDR2 SNEGSKA (reference sequence). The CDR3 is made up of 14 amino acids. The CDR3 is CSARPDGSTDTQYF.

The chain employs TRBV15 and TRBJ2-1; TCRdb's D call, TRBD1, is unchecked because there is no DNA. The CDR3 is made up of 14 amino acids. Germline V gene sequence: CDR1 LNHNV, CDR2 YYDKDF (reference sequence). CDR3 region: CATSAGQVGNEQFF.

This sequence joins TRBV15 and TRBJ2-5; with no DNA, the TCRdb D assignment of TRBD1 cannot be verified. The CDR3 runs 17 residues. Germline V gene sequence: CDR1 LNHNV, CDR2 YYDKDF (reference sequence). CDR3 protein: CATSRTGLGLLVETQYF.

The J gene is TRBJ2-3, the V gene TRBV20-1; checking the TCRdb D call of TRBD1 is not possible without DNA. Germline V gives CDR1 DFQATT, CDR2 SNEGSKA (reference sequence). This CDR3 comprises 14 residues. CDR3 protein: CSARETGGADTQYF.

The V gene is TRBV12-3 or TRBV12-4, the J gene TRBJ2-7; the D gene TCRdb calls, TRBD1, cannot be checked with no DNA. CDR3 length: 13 amino acids. CDR3 sequence: CASSFTPLYEQYF.

The chain couples TRBV12-5 to TRBJ1-1; TCRdb reports TRBD1, a call that lacks DNA to check it against. From germline, CDR1 is LGHNT and CDR2 FRNRAP. This CDR3 region has 14 residues. CDR3 amino acids: CASGFRDALFEAFF.

The chain recombines TRBV2 with TRBJ1-6. This CDR3 comprises 16 residues. CDR1 is SNHLY and CDR2 is FYNNEI in the germline V gene. This CDR3 reads CASSAGMRPYNSPLHF.

V usage is TRBV10-3 and J usage is TRBJ1-6. The CDR3 is made up of 15 amino acids. Germline CDR1 reads ENHRY; CDR2 reads SYGVKD. Here the CDR3 reads CAIKLGQGDNSPLHF.

This CDR3 reads CASSYSSGGFDEQFF. The chain has TRBV3-1 and TRBJ2-1; TCRdb designates TRBD2, a call that cannot be tested without DNA. Germline V gene sequence: CDR1 LGHDT, CDR2 YNNKEL (reference sequence). This CDR3 has 15 amino acids.

The chain is built from TRBV7-2 and TRBJ1-1. The CDR3 has 15 amino acids. Germline V lookup: CDR1 SGHTA, CDR2 FQGNSA. The CDR3 loop is CASSLGVGLNTEAFF.

V usage is TRBV6-1 and J usage is TRBJ2-1; the D call from TCRdb, TRBD1, cannot be confirmed without DNA. This CDR3 region has 14 residues. CDR1 MNHNS and CDR2 SASEGT come from the germline V gene. CDR3 loop: CASIQDRGQNEQFF.

This chain joins TRBV10-3 and TRBJ2-3. Germline-derived CDR1 and CDR2 are ENHRY and SYGVKD. The CDR3 is 11 residues long. The CDR3 spells CAISGSDTQYF.

The chain combines TRBV12-3 or TRBV12-4 with TRBJ2-3. The CDR3 has 15 amino acids. CDR3 loop: CASSSQSGRTDTQYF.

The chain uses TRBV19 and TRBJ1-1. The germline gives CDR1 LNHDA, CDR2 SQIVND (reference sequence). The length of the CDR3 is 15 residues. The CDR3 sequence: CASSIGDDVNTEAFF.

The chain combines TRBV27 with TRBJ2-1; checking the TCRdb D call of TRBD1 is not possible without DNA. In germline, CDR1 is MNHEY, CDR2 SMNVEV (reference sequence). The CDR3 loop spans 13 amino acids. The CDR3 loop reads CASSLQGINEQFF.

The J gene is TRBJ1-2, the V gene TRBV19; the TCRdb D gene call, TRBD1, has no DNA to confirm it. The CDR3 totals 15 residues. Looked up from germline, CDR1 is LNHDA and CDR2 is SQIVND (reference sequence). This CDR3 reads CASIDGQGGSYGYTF.

V is TRBV28 and J is TRBJ1-2; the TCRdb D gene call, TRBD1, has no DNA to confirm it. Germline CDR1 is MDHEN and CDR2 is SYDVKM. This CDR3 has 13 residues. The CDR3 protein is CASSLSGTDGYTF.

The V call is TRBV18, the J call TRBJ2-2. From germline, CDR1 is KGHSH and CDR2 LQKENI. The CDR3 length is 17 residues. CDR3 amino acids: CASSPPMARANTGELFF. The complete variable domain, with remaining parts taken from reference TRBV18 and TRBJ2-2, reads NAGVMQNPRHLVRRRGQEARLRCSPMKGHSHVYWYRQLPEEGLKFMVYLQKENIIDESGMPKERFSAEFPKEGPSILRIQQVVRGDSAAYFCASSPPMARANTGELFFGEGSRLTVL.

This sequence joins TRBV7-2 and TRBJ2-2; TCRdb's assignment of TRBD1 cannot be checked, as there is no DNA. The CDR3 has 14 residues. The germline CDR1 and CDR2 sequences are SGHTA and FQGNSA. The CDR3 protein is CASSGTGAGGELFF.

This sequence joins TRBV14 and TRBJ1-2; the TRBD1 assignment by TCRdb is unverifiable without DNA. CDR1 is SGHDN, CDR2 FVKESK, per germline. CDR3 size: 16 residues. Here the CDR3 reads CASSPLRGRGSYGYTF.

The chain employs TRBV7-9 and TRBJ2-1; TCRdb names TRBD2, which stays unverified in the absence of DNA. The CDR3 spans 16 residues. Per germline, CDR1 SEHNR and CDR2 FQNEAQ (reference sequence). The CDR3 region is CASSLALAGGRDEQFF.

The chain combines TRBV20-1 with TRBJ2-7; TCRdb designates TRBD1, a call that cannot be tested without DNA. Germline CDR1 is DFQATT and CDR2 is SNEGSKA (reference sequence). The CDR3 is 15 amino acids. CDR3 in amino acids: CSATNPGTASYEQYF.

The V and J genes are TRBV7-9 and TRBJ2-7; TCRdb's D gene call, TRBD1, goes unchecked for lack of DNA. CDR1 SEHNR and CDR2 FQNEAQ come from the germline V gene (reference sequence). The CDR3 length is 15 residues. CDR3 residues: CASSSNRGQWYEQYF.

This chain joins TRBV7-9 and TRBJ2-7; TCRdb designates TRBD1, a call that cannot be tested without DNA. CDR1 SEHNR and CDR2 FQNEAQ come from the germline V gene (reference sequence). The length of the CDR3 is 14 residues. The CDR3 reads CASSAGTGSDEQYF. Complete variable domain (other parts from reference TRBV7-9 and TRBJ2-7): DTGVSQNPRHKITKRGQNVTFRCDPISEHNRLYWYRQTLGQGPEFLTYFQNEAQLEKSRLLSDRFSAERPKGSFSTLEIQRTEQGDSAMYLCASSAGTGSDEQYFGPGTRLTVT.

This chain uses TRBV5-1 with TRBJ2-1; TCRdb's D call, TRBD1, is unchecked because there is no DNA. This CDR3 has 14 amino acids. Germline V gene sequence: CDR1 SGHRS, CDR2 YFSETQ. The CDR3 here is CASNIQGRGGEQFF.

The genes are TRBV24-1 and TRBJ2-3; the D call of TRBD1 rests on TCRdb alone, since no DNA is present to check it. Germline V CDR1 and CDR2: KGHDR, SFDVKD. The CDR3 has 15 amino acids. The CDR3 here is CATSENRDGTDTQYF.

The chain joins TRBV5-1 to TRBJ2-5; the D call of TRBD1 rests on TCRdb alone, since no DNA is present to check it. Germline V gene lookup returns CDR1 SGHRS and CDR2 YFSETQ. The CDR3 sequence is 16 residues long. This CDR3 reads CASSGGGTGGEGTQYF.

The V call is TRBV4-1, the J call TRBJ2-7. Looked up from germline, CDR1 is MGHRA and CDR2 is YSYEKL. The CDR3 spans 15 residues. The CDR3 reads CASSQDSGEVYEQYF.

The gene calls are TRBV20-1 and TRBJ2-3; the D call of TRBD1 rests on TCRdb alone, since no DNA is present to check it. The CDR3 covers 13 residues. From germline, CDR1 is DFQATT and CDR2 SNEGSKA (reference sequence). CDR3 residues: CSASGRGADTQYF.

The chain is built from TRBV15 and TRBJ2-7; TCRdb reports TRBD2, a call that lacks DNA to check it against. CDR3 length: 15 residues. Germline loops: CDR1 LNHNV, CDR2 YYDKDF (reference sequence). The CDR3 sequence: CATSRGAASGGEQYF.

This rearrangement joins TRBV5-1 to TRBJ1-1. From germline, CDR1 is SGHRS and CDR2 YFSETQ. This CDR3 is 15 amino acids long. CDR3: CASSRIGGSNTEAFF. Looking up the rest from reference TRBV5-1 and TRBJ1-1 gives the full variable domain: KAGVTQTPRYLIKTRGQQVTLSCSPISGHRSVSWYQQTPGQGLQFLFEYFSETQRNKGNFPGRFSGRQFSNSRSEMNVSTLELGDSALYLCASSRIGGSNTEAFFGQGTRLTVV.

V and J are TRBV14 and TRBJ1-1. This CDR3 spans 13 amino acids. Germline-derived CDR1 and CDR2 are SGHDN and FVKESK. The CDR3 loop is CASSRDLNTEAFF.